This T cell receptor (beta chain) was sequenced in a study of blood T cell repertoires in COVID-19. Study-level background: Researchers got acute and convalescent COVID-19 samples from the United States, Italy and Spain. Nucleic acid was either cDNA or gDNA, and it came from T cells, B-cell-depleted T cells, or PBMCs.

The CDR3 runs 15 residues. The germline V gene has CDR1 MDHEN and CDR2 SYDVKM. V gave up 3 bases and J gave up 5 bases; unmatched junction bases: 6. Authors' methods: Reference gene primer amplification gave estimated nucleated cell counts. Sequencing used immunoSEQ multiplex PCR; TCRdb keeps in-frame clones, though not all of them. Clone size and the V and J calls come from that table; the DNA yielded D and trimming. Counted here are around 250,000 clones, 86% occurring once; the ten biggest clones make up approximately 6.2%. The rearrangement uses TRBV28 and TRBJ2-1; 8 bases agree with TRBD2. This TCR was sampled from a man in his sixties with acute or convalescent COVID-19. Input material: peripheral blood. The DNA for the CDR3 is TGTGCCAGCAGTTTCTCGAGCGGGAGTAACAATGAGCAGTTCTTC. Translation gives CASSFSSGSNNEQFF.